This is a list of T cell receptor beta chains from one sample in a study of prognosis after radiotherapy for stage I lung cancer. TCRdb passed the multiplex PCR reads through MiXCR, listing each CDR3 protein once. The table lists around 16,000 distinct CDR3 sequences, more than 35% of them singletons. The source material was PBMCs, sampled before or after stereotactic body radiation therapy (not recorded which). These receptors were collected from a donor over 45 with non-small cell lung cancer. CDR3s include the opening cysteine and the closing phenylalanine or tryptophan. The size field is filled for only some rows; it gives once, few, many or a size class.

TRBV5-1	TRBJ2-2	-	CASSRTGTVNTGELFF
TRBV28	TRBJ1-2	-	CASSSGTDSRINYGYTF
TRBV7-2	TRBJ2-3	-	CASSSGGDTQYF
TRBV19	TRBJ2-1	-	CASSVGLAGSYDEQFF
TRBV5-1	TRBJ1-2	-	CASSLRAGDNYGYTF
TRBV2	TRBJ2-3	-	CASSTRRATQYF
TRBV4-3	TRBJ2-3	-	CASSQASGGSDTQYF
TRBV28	TRBJ2-1	many	CASVGGASSGFF
TRBV6-1	TRBJ2-2	medium-sized	CASTRFWRVDTGELFF
TRBV6-2/TRBV6-3	TRBJ2-7	-	CASIRAGSSEQYF
TRBV2	TRBJ1-2	few	CASTLDRAYNYGYTF
TRBV4-2	TRBJ2-7	many	CASSQVGQGEEQYF
TRBV19	TRBJ1-5	medium-sized	CASSIGQSNQPQHF
TRBV19	TRBJ1-5	-	CASGQCIDQPQHF
TRBV18	TRBJ2-3	many	CASSPPGRDADTQYF
TRBV5-1	TRBJ2-3	medium-sized	CASSLGSNTDTQYF
TRBV4-1	TRBJ2-1	many	CASSQLSTGGVYNEQFF
TRBV12-3/TRBV12-4	TRBJ2-7	-	CATRTTAGEQYF
TRBV30	TRBJ2-2	many	CAHGQNTGELFF
TRBV6-2/TRBV6-3	TRBJ2-7	once	CASSDSWGSSYEQYF
TRBV18	TRBJ2-1	many	CASSPVLGSNEQFF
TRBV2	TRBJ2-3	-	CASSVPLPEPDTQYF
TRBV5-1	TRBJ1-5	many	CASSLERTTRGQPQHF
TRBV29-1	TRBJ2-7	many	CSIVAQGVTSYEQYF
TRBV19	TRBJ1-2	once	CASTPDIRPANYCYTF
TRBV2	TRBJ2-2	medium-sized	CASSRQGANTGELFF
TRBV5-4	TRBJ1-2	many	CASSWVGTGAYGYTF
TRBV12-3/TRBV12-4	TRBJ1-2	-	CASSWDNLNYGYTF
TRBV18	TRBJ2-3	-	CVSSGQGVIDTQYF
TRBV19	TRBJ2-7	medium-sized	CASSIDLIRSYEQYF
TRBV2	TRBJ2-1	many	CASRLPSGGGGEQFF
TRBV10-3	TRBJ1-1	few	CAISDRQVTEAFF
TRBV19	TRBJ2-3	many	CASSASRTDTQYF
TRBV2	TRBJ2-4	many	CASSEEADLAKNIQYF
TRBV3-2	TRBJ2-4	once	CASRQEPTGKENIQYF
TRBV6-2/TRBV6-3	TRBJ2-4	many	CASSYVGQAGRENIQYF
TRBV19	TRBJ2-1	many	CASSRGPANEQFF